This T cell receptor (beta chain) was sequenced for a study of T cell responses to AZD1222 COVID-19 vaccine. Findings of the study overall: Reports say nearly half of spike-specific TCRs go after unmutated variant regions.

The ends lost 0 bases at V and 4 bases at J; junction bases unmatched: 5. Germline V CDR1 and CDR2: MGHRA, YSYEKL. This CDR3 contains 16 residues. TCRdb's table, derived via immunoSEQ multiplex PCR, lists solely in-frame clones and lacks some. The repertoire includes about 86,000 clones, roughly 87% of them detected once, and 5.3% sits in the top ten. Concerning this clone: Its antigen is currently unknown.

The sequencing used peripheral blood, collected 28 days after the second AZD1222 dose. The origin of this receptor is an adult who received the AZD1222 COVID-19 vaccine. The chain has TRBV4-1 and TRBJ2-1; 8 bases agree with TRBD2. The CDR3 sequence is CASSQEGGGPYNEQFF. In nucleotides, the CDR3 is TGCGCCAGCAGCCAAGAGGGCGGGGGGCCGTACAATGAGCAGTTCTTC.